These 9 T cell receptor beta chains were all obtained from the same sample, sequenced in a study of blood T cells in healthy people across ages (dated by TCRdb to the mid-2010s). Library preparation used 5' RACE. The listed sequencing device is Illumina HiSeq 2500. The second PCR ran for roughly 7 to 12 cycles and used a J-beta primer mix along with a sample-barcoded 5' primer. The raw public data were reprocessed by TCRdb itself: fastp quality trimming at Q25, MiXCR clonotype calling, in-frame beta chains only. Identical CDR3 protein sequences are pooled into one entry, listed with their most common genes and DNA. The sample table shows 1.5 million to 2 million distinct CDR3 sequences, and 49% are seen once. Clones ranked in the top ten supply approximately 2.1% of the sample. Input material: blood. The receptor source for this set is a woman between 35 and 50 years old in good health.

V usage is TRBV7-3 and J usage is TRBJ2-3, with a possible D match to TRBD2 (5 bases). V dropped 5 bases and J dropped 4 bases, with 16 bases sitting between them. Germline CDR1 reads SGHTA; CDR2 reads FQGTGA. The CDR3 consists of 15 residues. CDR3 sequence: CASSPGGVGADTQYF. CDR3 nucleotide sequence: TGTGCCAGCAGCCCTGGAGGAGTCGGGGCAGATACGCAGTATTTT.

This clonotype was picked up a small number of times. The rearrangement joins TRBV15 to TRBJ2-5; TRBD1 matches at 7 bases. J gave up 3 bases and V 4 bases, and 8 bases lay outside the gene matches. Germline values: CDR1 LNHNV, CDR2 YYDKDF (reference sequence). This CDR3 is 15 amino acids long. The CDR3 spells CATSNDREVEETQYF. CDR3 bases: TGTGCCACCAGCAACGACAGGGAAGTGGAAGAGACCCAGTACTTC.

Turning to this clonotype: An end of the junction does not agree with germline; a read error may underlie this. This rearrangement joins TRBV29-1 to TRBJ2-3, with TRBD1 as a possible D gene (6 bases). The length of the CDR3 is 13 residues. Germline V CDR1 and CDR2: SQVTM, ANQGSEA. In nucleotides, the CDR3 is TGCAGCGTTGAAACAGGGCTCTCAGATACGCGGTATTTT. Amino acids: CSVETGLSDTRYF.

V is TRBV12-3 or TRBV12-4 and J is TRBJ2-5, with D maybe TRBD2 (6 bases). Trimming took 6 bases from V and 0 from J, leaving 11 bases between them. The CDR3 sequence is 14 residues long. Written as DNA, the CDR3 is TGTGCCAGCAGCAACGGACTAAACCAAGAGACCCAGTACTTC. Protein sequence: CASSNGLNQETQYF.

The gene calls are TRBV25-1 and TRBJ2-5; no firm D call. The length of the CDR3 is 16 residues. The germline V gene encodes CDR1 MGHDK and CDR2 SYGVNS. Trimming left V 2 bases short and J 1 base short, with 14 bases between. For the CDR3, the DNA is TGTGCCAGCAGTGAAGGGTTATGGCACGTCCAAGAGACCCAGTACTTC. Protein sequence: CASSEGLWHVQETQYF.

This rearrangement joins TRBV7-9 to TRBJ2-1, with 8 nucleotides matching TRBD2. CDR1 is SEHNR, CDR2 FQNEAQ, per germline (reference sequence). With 5 bases clipped from V and 6 bases from J, the junction kept 9 bases outside the gene matches. CDR3 size: 15 residues. CDR3 protein: CASSPTGGARNEQFF. The CDR3 coding sequence is TGTGCCAGCAGCCCGACCGGGGGGGCGCGCAATGAGCAGTTCTTC.

The chain is built from TRBV7-6 and TRBJ2-3, with a possible D match to TRBD2 (5 bases). The length of the CDR3 is 17 residues. V dropped 1 base and J dropped 0 bases, with 14 bases sitting between them. Germline CDR1 SGHVS, CDR2 FNYEAQ. This chain's CDR3 is CASSLGARGSSTDTQYF. The CDR3 DNA reads TGTGCCAGCAGCTTAGGGGCGCGCGGGTCTAGCACAGATACGCAGTATTTT.

The V and J genes are TRBV7-6 and TRBJ2-7, with 9 bases aligning to TRBD1. The CDR3 is 14 amino acids. Per the germline V gene, CDR1 is SGHVS and CDR2 is FNYEAQ. After removal of 5 bases from V and 5 bases from J, the junction contained 7 bases not matched to a gene. The CDR3 loop reads CASSHGQGNDEQYF. The CDR3 nucleotides read TGTGCCAGCAGCCACGGACAGGGGAACGACGAGCAGTACTTC.

This clonotype was seen only a few times. V usage is TRBV7-9 and J usage is TRBJ2-5; 9 nucleotides match TRBD1. V trimming: 4 bases; J trimming: 0 bases; junction bases outside the gene matches: 6. This CDR3 region has 16 residues. Germline V lookup: CDR1 SEHNR, CDR2 FQNEAQ (reference sequence). The CDR3 nucleotides read TGTGCCAGCAGCTCAGCTGGACAGGGGTACCAAGAGACCCAGTACTTC. Translated, it gives CASSSAGQGYQETQYF.